Shown below are 14 T cell receptor beta chains from a single sample sequenced in a study of blood T cell repertoires in COVID-19. The table came from immunoSEQ multiplex PCR; TCRdb's copy has only in-frame clones and leaves some out. Among about 150,000 clones listed, about 83% were seen once. The sample taken for sequencing was PBMCs or T cells enriched from blood (not recorded which). These receptors were collected from a woman aged 45-60 years who had been exposed to COVID-19.

J is TRBJ1-4 and V is TRBV5-4, with 7 bases fitting TRBD1. The CDR3 is 15 amino acids. V dropped 3 bases and J dropped 7; count of bases not matched to a gene: 9. Per germline, CDR1 SGHNT and CDR2 YYREEE (reference sequence). DNA of the CDR3: TGTGCCAGCAGCTCAGAGGGGGCAGGACGTGAAAAACTGTTTTTT. It yields the protein CASSSEGAGREKLFF.

The chain recombines TRBV6-1 with TRBJ1-2; 11 bases line up with TRBD1. The CDR3 has 16 residues. The ends lost 4 bases at V and 6 bases at J; junction bases unmatched: 10. Germline V gene sequence: CDR1 MNHNS, CDR2 SASEGT. The CDR3 loop is CASSGPGQGVMNGYTF. For the CDR3, the DNA is TGTGCCAGCAGTGGCCCGGGACAGGGGGTTATGAATGGCTACACCTTC.

This clone has only a few counts. The rearrangement uses TRBV4-1 and TRBJ1-5; D is perhaps TRBD1 (5 bases). Germline values: CDR1 MGHRA, CDR2 YSYEKL. There are 14 residues in the CDR3. With 0 bases removed from V and 4 bases from J, the gap between germline ends came to 7 bases. The CDR3 here is CASSQDGGNQPQHF. CDR3 nucleotides: TGCGCCAGCAGCCAAGATGGGGGGAATCAGCCCCAGCATTTT.

This chain links TRBV7-2 with TRBJ2-3, with D possibly TRBD2 on 5 matching bases. V lost 4 bases to trimming and J lost 0 bases, with 11 bases between them. The CDR3 loop spans 15 amino acids. Germline V gene lookup returns CDR1 SGHTA and CDR2 FQGNSA. CDR3 nucleotides: TGTGCCAGCAGCTCAAGATGGGAGAGCACAGATACGCAGTATTTT. Protein sequence: CASSSRWESTDTQYF.

This clone has just a few counts. The J gene is TRBJ2-7, the V gene TRBV5-1, with 7 bases identical to TRBD1. V trimming: 0 bases; J trimming: 0 bases; junction bases outside the gene matches: 3. This CDR3 contains 15 residues. Germline V gene lookup returns CDR1 SGHRS and CDR2 YFSETQ. CDR3: CASSLEGASSYEQYF. The CDR3 nucleotides read TGCGCCAGCAGCTTGGAGGGGGCTTCCTCCTACGAGCAGTACTTC.

This clone was observed once. V and J are TRBV10-2 and TRBJ2-7; tentatively, D is TRBD1 (6 bases). This CDR3 has 14 amino acids. Germline loops: CDR1 WSHSY, CDR2 SAAADI. V was clipped by 5 bases and J by 2 bases, with 13 bases between them. CDR3 sequence (DNA): TGCGCCAGCAGTACAGGGTTTCAGACCTACGAGCAGTACTTC. It codes for CASSTGFQTYEQYF.

The genes are TRBV9 and TRBJ1-5; D not certain. The CDR3 has 14 residues. Germline values: CDR1 SGDLS, CDR2 YYNGEE. The germline V and J ends were trimmed by 2 bases and 4 bases, with 10 bases remaining between them. This CDR3 is CASSVDFGNQPQHF. For the CDR3, the DNA is TGTGCCAGCAGCGTTGACTTCGGGAATCAGCCCCAGCATTTT.

This chain joins TRBV3-1 (or the pseudogene TRBV3-2) and TRBJ2-7; TRBD1 matches 7 bases. The CDR3 spans 17 residues. The ends lost 1 base at V and 7 bases at J; junction bases unmatched: 16. Germline values: CDR1 LGHDT, CDR2 YNNKEL (reference sequence). CDR3 sequence (DNA): TGTGCCAGCAGCCAAGGGCGCGTTGGGGGACAGTACGGGGAGCAGTACTTC. Amino acids: CASSQGRVGGQYGEQYF.

This clone was detected a few times. This CDR3 is CASSPGQRQFF. The CDR3 DNA reads as TGTGCCAGCAGCCCGGGACAGAGGCAGTTCTTC. The rearrangement links TRBV3-1 (or the pseudogene TRBV3-2) to TRBJ2-1; 7 bases are shared with TRBD1. Germline V lookup: CDR1 LGHDT, CDR2 YNNKEL (reference sequence). V lost 4 bases to trimming and J lost 12 bases; unmatched junction nucleotides: 3. The CDR3 contains 11 residues.

The rearrangement joins TRBV2 to TRBJ2-7, with D hard to call. From germline, CDR1 is SNHLY and CDR2 FYNNEI. The CDR3 runs 10 residues. Deletions cut 7 bases from V and 10 bases from J, with 11 bases between. CDR3 residues: CASKIRRQYF. For the CDR3, the DNA is TGTGCCAGCAAGATACGGAGACAGTACTTC.

This chain uses TRBV5-6 with TRBJ2-1, with 9 positions matching TRBD2. Per the germline V gene, CDR1 is SGHDT and CDR2 is YYEEEE. This CDR3 has 15 amino acids. V shed 2 bases, J shed 4 bases, and the junction held 4 bases outside the gene matches. CDR3 DNA: TGTGCCAGCAGCTTCGGCGGGAGGGTATACAATGAGCAGTTCTTC. Translation: CASSFGGRVYNEQFF.

The rearrangement joins TRBV7-3 to TRBJ1-1; TRBD1 aligns across 7 bases. Germline values: CDR1 SGHTA, CDR2 FQGTGA. The CDR3 spans 16 residues. V was clipped by 1 base and J by 2 bases; unmatched bases: 7. The DNA for the CDR3 is TGTGCCAGCAGCTTAATGGGGACAGCCCTAAACACTGAAGCTTTCTTT. Translated: CASSLMGTALNTEAFF.

The chain has TRBV7-2 and TRBJ1-6, with D perhaps TRBD1 (6 bases). The germline V and J ends were trimmed by 4 bases and 5 bases, with 21 bases remaining between them. The CDR3 consists of 18 residues. CDR1 and CDR2 from the germline V gene are SGHTA and FQGNSA. The CDR3 protein is CASSWGLPTSLDNSPLHF. As DNA, the CDR3 is TGTGCCAGCAGCTGGGGGCTTCCCACGAGCCTTGATAATTCACCCCTCCACTTT.

This clone appeared a few times. V gene TRBV18 combines with J gene TRBJ1-1, with 7 bases that match TRBD1. Per germline, CDR1 KGHSH and CDR2 LQKENI. The ends lost 4 bases at V and 0 bases at J; junction bases unmatched: 11. This CDR3 comprises 17 residues. CDR3 protein: CASSRGLGTVMNTEAFF. CDR3 coding DNA: TGTGCCAGCTCACGAGGGCTCGGGACAGTTATGAACACTGAAGCTTTCTTT.